Reported below is one T cell receptor (beta chain). With random hexamers, reverse transcription was performed on 0.5 to 1 ug of RNA. Coverage of TCR beta CDR3 amplification by immunoSEQ multiplex PCR extended to 54 Vbeta and 13 Jbeta. TCRdb re-called the immunoSEQ multiplex PCR reads through MiXCR, storing one row per CDR3 protein. The table has about 140,000 distinct CDR3 sequences, approximately 95% seen once. The entry originates in a study of CD8 T cells in Susac syndrome. Study background: There were about six sequenced Susac syndrome patients with active disease and under ten in remission. Patients with Susac syndrome were, at the time of blood collection, therapy-naive, maintained on corticosteroids, or maintained on intravenous immunoglobulin alone.

In blood CD8+ and CD4+ T cells, TCR beta underwent sequencing. CDR1 is MNHEY and CDR2 is SMNVEV in the germline V gene (reference sequence). CDR3 length: 14 residues. The V end lost 7 bases, the J end lost 3 bases, and 16 bases lay between the germline ends. Material for sequencing was CD4+ T cells from PBMCs. The chain uses TRBV27 and TRBJ2-7; TRBD1 is a possible D gene (6 bases). The receptor was derived from a human donor with Susac syndrome. The CDR3 loop reads CASTPEDSNYEQYF. The CDR3 DNA sequence: TGTGCCAGCACCCCAGAGGACAGCAACTACGAGCAGTACTTC.